A single T cell receptor beta chain is shown here with its context. Its antigen remains unidentified. The data were taken from a study of OX40 agonist ivuxolimab in advanced cancers. General study points: Antigen specificity was not determined for the expanded peripheral T cells.

Profiling relied on immunoSEQ multiplex PCR, and the TCRdb table lists in-frame clones only, not all of them. The data show some 60,000 clones, over 80% seen once. The germline V gene encodes CDR1 LNHDA and CDR2 SQIVND (reference sequence). The V end was cut by 1 base, the J end by 4 bases, with 8 bases between. The length of the CDR3 is 14 residues. The input for sequencing was CD4+ or CD8+ T cells sorted from blood, taken in a trial of the OX40 agonist ivuxolimab. This rearrangement joins TRBV19 to TRBJ2-1; D gene ambiguous. This clonotype was sampled from an adult with an advanced solid tumor such as melanoma, head and neck, liver or kidney cancer. The CDR3 coding sequence is TGTGCCAGTAGTATAGGGGGTGATTACAATGAGCAGTTCTTC. As protein: CASSIGGDYNEQFF.